The 23 T cell receptor beta chains reported below all come from one sample, sequenced in a study of beta chain features in type 1 diabetes. As every portion of the isolated RNA was reverse transcribed, the sequencing read expressed TCRB transcripts. This table comes from immunoSEQ multiplex PCR, and its TCRdb copy is limited to in-frame clones, with some not included. The sample holds hundreds of thousands of clones, approximately 10% seen once. The sequencing sample was made of naive CD4+ T cells from blood. The receptors derive from a woman aged 18-35 years in good health.

The chain carries TRBV7-3 and TRBJ2-2, with D tentatively TRBD1 (5 bases). This CDR3 comprises 15 residues. CDR1 and CDR2 (germline): SGHTA, FQGTGA. Trimming removed 5 bases from V and 1 base from J, with 11 bases in between. DNA for the CDR3: TGTGCCAGCAGCCAGAACAGGTGGAACACCGGGGAGCTGTTTTTT. Protein sequence: CASSQNRWNTGELFF.

This clone was counted a few times. The rearrangement joins TRBV7-9 to TRBJ1-6, with D maybe TRBD1 (5 bases). V was clipped by 3 bases and J by 8 bases, with 11 bases between them. CDR1 SEHNR and CDR2 FQNEAQ come from the germline V gene (reference sequence). The CDR3 is 14 amino acids. CDR3 residues: CASSLSRADSPLHF. CDR3 nucleotide sequence: TGTGCCAGCAGCTTGTCCAGGGCGGATTCACCCCTCCACTTT.

The rearrangement links TRBV4-1 to TRBJ2-1; TRBD2 agrees at 8 bases. Germline V gene data show CDR1 as MGHRA and CDR2 as YSYEKL. This CDR3 comprises 16 residues. The V and J ends lost 0 bases and 4 bases, in that order; junction bases with no gene match: 5. CDR3 protein: CASSQDPSGGYNEQFF. DNA of the CDR3: TGCGCCAGCAGCCAAGATCCCAGCGGGGGATACAATGAGCAGTTCTTC.

This clone has only a few counts. The chain links TRBV6-1 to TRBJ1-6; D is unresolved. CDR1 is MNHNS, CDR2 SASEGT, per germline. Trimming shortened V by 5 bases and J by 9 bases, and 14 bases separated the two germline ends. This CDR3 region has 14 residues. The CDR3 DNA follows: TGTGCCAGCAGTTATCTAGAAACGGGTTCACCCCTCCACTTT. Residues: CASSYLETGSPLHF.

This clone showed up just a few times. The genes are TRBV11-1 and TRBJ2-3; no firm D call. Germline CDR1 reads SGHAT; CDR2 reads FQDESV (reference sequence). Trimming removed 1 base at V and 5 bases at J, with 4 bases between. The CDR3 has 12 residues. Written as DNA, the CDR3 is TGTGCCAGCAGCTTAGGCCGAGATACGCAGTATTTT. This codes for CASSLGRDTQYF. The full variable domain, completed using reference TRBV11-1 and TRBJ2-3, is EAEVAQSPRYKITEKSQAVAFWCDPISGHATLYWYRQILGQGPELLVQFQDESVVDDSQLPKDRFSAERLKGVDSTLKIQPAELGDSAMYLCASSLGRDTQYFGPGTRLTVL.

The gene calls are TRBV5-1 and TRBJ2-7, with D perhaps TRBD1 (5 bases). In germline, CDR1 is SGHRS, CDR2 YFSETQ. The V end lost 0 bases, the J end lost 4 bases, and 11 bases lay between the germline ends. This CDR3 is built from 14 residues. The CDR3 sequence is CASSLGGAVYEQYF. For the CDR3, the DNA is TGCGCCAGCAGCTTGGGGGGCGCCGTATACGAGCAGTACTTC.

In this sample, this clone turned up many times. This sequence joins TRBV23-1 and TRBJ1-1, with D unclear. TRBV23-1 is assigned to the ORF class and has an uncertain function. The CDR3 sequence is 11 residues long. With 5 bases removed from V and 6 bases from J, the gap between germline ends came to 7 bases. The CDR3 DNA follows: TGCGCCAGCAGTGAGAGGGCTGAAGCTTTCTTT. Translated, it gives CASSERAEAFF.

With respect to this clone: Distinct nucleotide sequences in the sample also encode this CDR3. The chain carries TRBV7-9 and TRBJ2-5, with no clear D. Germline assignment: CDR1 SEHNR and CDR2 FQNEAQ (reference sequence). Trimming took 5 bases from V and 5 from J, leaving 6 bases between them. The CDR3 totals 11 residues. The CDR3, as DNA: TGTGCCAGCAGCGCCGGTGAGACCCAGTACTTC. It encodes CASSAGETQYF.

This clone was found a few times. The rearrangement joins TRBV19 to TRBJ2-3; no firm D call. Germline assignment: CDR1 LNHDA and CDR2 SQIVND (reference sequence). The ends were cut back, 5 bases at V and 8 bases at J, with 11 bases in the middle. CDR3 length: 12 residues. CDR3 in amino acids: CASSAPSATQYF. The CDR3, as DNA: TGTGCCAGTAGTGCACCCTCAGCTACGCAGTATTTT. Together with reference TRBV19 and TRBJ2-3, the CDR3 gives the full variable domain: DGGITQSPKYLFRKEGQNVTLSCEQNLNHDAMYWYRQDPGQGLRLIYYSQIVNDFQKGDIAEGYSVSREKKESFPLTVTSAQKNPTAFYLCASSAPSATQYFGPGTRLTVL.

The chain links TRBV7-3 to TRBJ2-1, with D tentatively TRBD1 (5 bases). The length of the CDR3 is 13 residues. Germline V gene data show CDR1 as SGHTA and CDR2 as FQGTGA. Trimming removed 2 bases from V and 5 bases from J, with 7 bases in between. The CDR3, as DNA: TGTGCCAGCAGCTTAGGCAGGGACAATGAGCAGTTCTTC. Translation: CASSLGRDNEQFF. Full variable domain (remainder filled in from reference TRBV7-3 and TRBJ2-1): GAGVSQTPSNKVTEKGKYVELRCDPISGHTALYWYRQSLGQGPEFLIYFQGTGAADDSGLPNDRFFAVRPEGSVSTLKIQRTERGDSAVYLCASSLGRDNEQFFGPGTRLTVL.

This clone was picked up a small number of times. The V call is TRBV13, the J call TRBJ2-4; the D gene is possibly TRBD2 (5 bases). V was cut by 2 bases and J by 4 bases, with 18 bases left in between. The CDR3 has 17 residues. Per the germline V gene, CDR1 is PRHDT and CDR2 is FYEKMQ (reference sequence). CDR3: CASSLLRVLGEKNIQYF. Written as DNA, the CDR3 is TGTGCCAGCAGCTTATTGAGGGTACTCGGCGAAAAAAACATTCAGTACTTC.

The chain carries TRBV9 and TRBJ2-5, with 8 positions matching TRBD1. The CDR3 totals 15 residues. V shed 4 bases, J shed 2 bases, and the junction held 7 bases outside the gene matches. In germline, CDR1 is SGDLS, CDR2 YYNGEE. This CDR3 reads CASSRGGTGQETQYF. The CDR3 coding sequence is TGTGCCAGCAGCAGAGGTGGGACAGGTCAAGAGACCCAGTACTTC. The variable domain in full, with the rest retrieved from reference TRBV9 and TRBJ2-5, is DSGVTQTPKHLITATGQRVTLRCSPRSGDLSVYWYQQSLDQGLQFLIQYYNGEERAKGNILERFSAQQFPDLHSELNLSSLELGDSALYFCASSRGGTGQETQYFGPGTRLLVL.

The chain employs TRBV19 and TRBJ2-4; the D gene is possibly TRBD2 (5 bases). Between the trimmed V and J ends, which lost 3 bases and 0 bases, there was a span of 9 bases. CDR3 length: 15 amino acids. CDR1 is LNHDA, CDR2 SQIVND, per germline (reference sequence). CDR3 nucleotides: TGTGCCAGTAGTATCGCTGGACTAGCCAAAAACATTCAGTACTTC. It yields the protein CASSIAGLAKNIQYF.

The CDR3 coding sequence is TGTGCCAGCAGCGTAAGTCAGGGAGCTCAAGAGACCCAGTACTTC. This gives the protein CASSVSQGAQETQYF. The chain is built from TRBV9 and TRBJ2-5; D tentatively reads TRBD1 or TRBD2 (5 bases each). V lost 1 base, J lost 2 bases, and 12 bases lay in between. The CDR3 runs to 15 residues. The V gene's germline CDR1 is SGDLS and CDR2 YYNGEE.

There are a few counts of this clone. This sequence joins TRBV18 and TRBJ2-7; 8 bases agree with TRBD1. From germline, CDR1 is KGHSH and CDR2 LQKENI. V lost 2 bases, J lost 7 bases, and 4 bases stayed unmatched. The CDR3 is 13 amino acids. The CDR3 reads CASSPGQGGEQYV. CDR3 nucleotides: TGTGCCAGCTCACCAGGACAGGGTGGAGAGCAGTACGTC.

This clone has only a few counts. V is TRBV5-6 and J is TRBJ1-1; no clear D gene. The V end was cut by 4 bases, the J end by 0 bases, with 7 bases between. CDR1 and CDR2 from the germline V gene are SGHDT and YYEEEE. The CDR3 sequence is 13 residues long. CDR3 protein: CASSVTVNTEAFF. The CDR3 nucleotides read TGTGCCAGCAGCGTGACGGTGAACACTGAAGCTTTCTTT.

The V call is TRBV7-2, the J call TRBJ2-5, with 13 bases that match TRBD2. Germline CDR1 is SGHTA and CDR2 is FQGNSA. V dropped 5 bases and J dropped 3; count of bases not matched to a gene: 6. CDR3 size: 16 residues. DNA for the CDR3: TGTGCCAGCAGCCCCCCGGGACTAGCGGGGAAAGAGACCCAGTACTTC. It codes for CASSPPGLAGKETQYF. Based on the CDR3 plus reference TRBV7-2 and TRBJ2-5, the full variable domain is GAGVSQSPSNKVTEKGKDVELRCDPISGHTALYWYRQSLGQGLEFLIYFQGNSAPDKSGLPSDRFSAERTGGSVSTLTIQRTQQEDSAVYLCASSPPGLAGKETQYFGPGTRLLVL.

The rearrangement links TRBV15 to TRBJ1-1; D call uncertain. V shed 3 bases and J shed 8 bases, with 10 bases lying between them. The germline V gene encodes CDR1 LNHNV and CDR2 YYDKDF (reference sequence). The CDR3 has 12 residues. The CDR3 sequence is CATSRGFGEAFF. CDR3 in DNA: TGTGCCACCAGCAGGGGTTTCGGAGAAGCTTTCTTT.

This clone was counted between two and nine times. The V and J genes are TRBV30 and TRBJ2-2, with D uncertain. CDR1 is GTSNPN, CDR2 SVGIG, per germline (reference sequence). Trimming left V 0 bases short and J 6 bases short, with 11 bases between. CDR3 length equals 14 residues. CDR3 residues: CAWSVLSDAGELFF. In DNA, the CDR3 is TGTGCCTGGAGTGTACTCAGCGACGCCGGGGAGCTGTTTTTT.

The CDR3 region has the DNA TGTGCCAGCAGCGAGGGGACAGGGTTTTCAAATGGGGACAATGAGCAGTTCTTC. It encodes CASSEGTGFSNGDNEQFF. The rearrangement uses TRBV9 and TRBJ2-1; 9 bases line up with TRBD1. Germline V gene sequence: CDR1 SGDLS, CDR2 YYNGEE. This CDR3 region has 18 residues. Trimming took 3 bases from V and 5 from J; bases not matched to a gene: 15.

The CDR3, as DNA: TGTGCCAGCAGCCCCCGGCGAGGAAGGACAGATACGCAGTATTTT. It codes for CASSPRRGRTDTQYF. The V gene is TRBV9, the J gene TRBJ2-3; no reliable D call. There are 15 residues in the CDR3. V gave up 4 bases and J gave up 3 bases, with 15 bases separating them. CDR1 is SGDLS, CDR2 YYNGEE, per germline.

The chain recombines TRBV2 with TRBJ2-5; D perhaps matches TRBD1 (5 bases). This CDR3 region has 13 residues. V was shortened by 4 bases and J by 1 base, with 7 bases between the two germline ends. Per the germline V gene, CDR1 is SNHLY and CDR2 is FYNNEI. For the CDR3, the DNA is TGTGCCAGCAGTGGACAGAGCCAAGAGACCCAGTACTTC. Translating it yields CASSGQSQETQYF.

In this sample, this clone turned up a few times. The V gene is TRBV7-3, the J gene TRBJ2-1, with 8 positions matching TRBD1. From germline, CDR1 is SGHTA and CDR2 FQGTGA. The CDR3 is 15 amino acids. V dropped 1 base and J dropped 8; count of bases not matched to a gene: 7. CDR3 loop: CASSLSRDRKDEQFF. The CDR3 DNA reads as TGTGCCAGCAGCTTAAGTCGGGACAGGAAGGATGAGCAGTTCTTC.